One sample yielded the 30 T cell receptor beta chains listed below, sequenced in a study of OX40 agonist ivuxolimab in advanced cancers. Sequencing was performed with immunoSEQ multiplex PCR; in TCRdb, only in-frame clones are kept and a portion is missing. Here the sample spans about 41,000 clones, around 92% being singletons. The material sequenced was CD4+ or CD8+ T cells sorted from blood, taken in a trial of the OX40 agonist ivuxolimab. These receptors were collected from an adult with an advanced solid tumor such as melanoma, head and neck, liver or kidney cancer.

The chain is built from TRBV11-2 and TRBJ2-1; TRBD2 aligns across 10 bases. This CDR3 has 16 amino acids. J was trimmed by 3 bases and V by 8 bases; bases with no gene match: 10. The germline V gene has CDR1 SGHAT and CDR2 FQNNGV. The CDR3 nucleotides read TGTGCCAGCCTCCGGGTAGCGGGGGGTCGCTACAATGAGCAGTTCTTC. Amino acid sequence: CASLRVAGGRYNEQFF.

CDR3 region: CASSLVARGEGYTF. DNA for the CDR3: TGTGCCAGCAGCTTGGTGGCACGAGGGGAGGGCTACACCTTC. The chain uses TRBV5-4 and TRBJ1-2; the D gene is possibly TRBD1 (5 bases). V dropped 0 bases and J dropped 8 bases, with 14 bases sitting between them. The germline gives CDR1 SGHNT, CDR2 YYREEE (reference sequence). The CDR3 consists of 14 residues.

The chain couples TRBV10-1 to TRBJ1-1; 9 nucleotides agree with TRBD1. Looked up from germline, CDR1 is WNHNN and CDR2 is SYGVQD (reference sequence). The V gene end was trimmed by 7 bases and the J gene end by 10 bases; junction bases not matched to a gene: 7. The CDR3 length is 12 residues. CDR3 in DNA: TGCGCCAGCATCCCACAGGGGGCGAGAGCTTTCTTT. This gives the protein CASIPQGARAFF.

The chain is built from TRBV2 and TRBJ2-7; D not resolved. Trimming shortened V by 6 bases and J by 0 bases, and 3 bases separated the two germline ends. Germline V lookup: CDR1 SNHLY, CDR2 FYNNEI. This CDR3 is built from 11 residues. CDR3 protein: CASSLSYEQYF. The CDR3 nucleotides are TGTGCCAGCAGCCTCTCCTACGAGCAGTACTTC.

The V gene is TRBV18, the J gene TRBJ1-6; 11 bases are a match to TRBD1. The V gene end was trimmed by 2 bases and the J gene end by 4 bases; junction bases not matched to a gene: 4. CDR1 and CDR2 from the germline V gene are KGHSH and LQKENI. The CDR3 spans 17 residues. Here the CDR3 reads CASSPVGTGGYNSPLHF. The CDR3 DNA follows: TGTGCCAGCTCACCAGTCGGGACAGGGGGGTATAATTCACCCCTCCACTTT. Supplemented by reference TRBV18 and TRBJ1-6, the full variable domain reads NAGVMQNPRHLVRRRGQEARLRCSPMKGHSHVYWYRQLPEEGLKFMVYLQKENIIDESGMPKERFSAEFPKEGPSILRIQQVVRGDSAAYFCASSPVGTGGYNSPLHFGNGTRLTVT.

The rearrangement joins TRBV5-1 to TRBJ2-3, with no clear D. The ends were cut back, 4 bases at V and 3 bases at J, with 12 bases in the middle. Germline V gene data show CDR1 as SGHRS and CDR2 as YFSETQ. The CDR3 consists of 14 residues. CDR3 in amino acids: CASSPLSRTDTQYF. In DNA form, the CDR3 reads TGCGCCAGCAGCCCCCTTTCTAGGACAGATACGCAGTATTTT.

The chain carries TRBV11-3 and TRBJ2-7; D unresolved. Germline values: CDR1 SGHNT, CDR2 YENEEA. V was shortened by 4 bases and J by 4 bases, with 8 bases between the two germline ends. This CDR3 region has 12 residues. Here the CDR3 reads CASSWSGYEQYF. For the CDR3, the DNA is TGTGCCAGCAGCTGGTCCGGGTACGAGCAGTACTTC.

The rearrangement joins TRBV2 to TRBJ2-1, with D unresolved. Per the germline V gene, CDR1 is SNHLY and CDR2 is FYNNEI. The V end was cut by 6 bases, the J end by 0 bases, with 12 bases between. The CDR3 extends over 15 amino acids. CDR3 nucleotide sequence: TGTGCCAGCAGGGGGTGGACCTCCTCCTACAATGAGCAGTTCTTC. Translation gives CASRGWTSSYNEQFF. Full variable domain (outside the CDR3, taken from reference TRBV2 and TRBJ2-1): EPEVTQTPSHQVTQMGQEVILRCVPISNHLYFYWYRQILGQKVEFLVSFYNNEISEKSEIFDDQFSVERPDGSNFTLKIRSTKLEDSAMYFCASRGWTSSYNEQFFGPGTRLTVL.

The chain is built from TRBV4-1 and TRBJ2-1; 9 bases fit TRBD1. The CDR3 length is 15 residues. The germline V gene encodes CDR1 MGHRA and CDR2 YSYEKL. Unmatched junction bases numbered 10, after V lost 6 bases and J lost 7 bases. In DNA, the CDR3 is TGCGCCAGCAGTCCAACAGGGGGCGCCGTTAATGAGCAGTTCTTC. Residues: CASSPTGGAVNEQFF.

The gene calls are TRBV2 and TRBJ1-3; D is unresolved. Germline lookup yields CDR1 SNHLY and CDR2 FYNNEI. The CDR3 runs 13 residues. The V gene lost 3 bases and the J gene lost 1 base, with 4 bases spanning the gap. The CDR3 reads CASSEESGNTIYF. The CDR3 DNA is TGTGCCAGCAGTGAGGAATCTGGAAACACCATATATTTT.

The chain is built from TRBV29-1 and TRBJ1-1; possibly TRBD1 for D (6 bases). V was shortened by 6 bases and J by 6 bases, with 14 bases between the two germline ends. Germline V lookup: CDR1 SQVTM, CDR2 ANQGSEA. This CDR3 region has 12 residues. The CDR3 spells CSVSPGDAEAFF. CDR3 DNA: TGCAGCGTATCGCCAGGGGACGCTGAAGCTTTCTTT.

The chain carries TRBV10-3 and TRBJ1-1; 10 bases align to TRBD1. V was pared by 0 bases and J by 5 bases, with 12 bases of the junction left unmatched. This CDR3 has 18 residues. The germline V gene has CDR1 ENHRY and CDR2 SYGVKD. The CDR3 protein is CAISESGGTGVPGTEAFF. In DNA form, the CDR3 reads TGTGCCATCAGTGAGTCGGGGGGGACAGGGGTCCCGGGGACTGAAGCTTTCTTT.

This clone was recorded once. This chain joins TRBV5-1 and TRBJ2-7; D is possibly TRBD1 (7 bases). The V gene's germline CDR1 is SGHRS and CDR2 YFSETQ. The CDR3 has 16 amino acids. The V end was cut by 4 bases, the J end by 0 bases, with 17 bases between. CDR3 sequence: CASSPRGGQDSYEQYF. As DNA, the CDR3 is TGCGCCAGCAGCCCCCGGGGAGGACAGGACTCCTACGAGCAGTACTTC. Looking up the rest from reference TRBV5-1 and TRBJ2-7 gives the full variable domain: KAGVTQTPRYLIKTRGQQVTLSCSPISGHRSVSWYQQTPGQGLQFLFEYFSETQRNKGNFPGRFSGRQFSNSRSEMNVSTLELGDSALYLCASSPRGGQDSYEQYFGPGTRLTVT.

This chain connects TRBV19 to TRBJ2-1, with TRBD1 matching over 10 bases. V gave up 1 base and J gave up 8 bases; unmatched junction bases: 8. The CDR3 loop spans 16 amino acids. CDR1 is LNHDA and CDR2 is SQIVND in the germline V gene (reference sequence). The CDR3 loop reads CASSIGRTGGEDEQFF. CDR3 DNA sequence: TGTGCCAGTAGTATAGGTAGGACAGGGGGGGAGGATGAGCAGTTCTTC.

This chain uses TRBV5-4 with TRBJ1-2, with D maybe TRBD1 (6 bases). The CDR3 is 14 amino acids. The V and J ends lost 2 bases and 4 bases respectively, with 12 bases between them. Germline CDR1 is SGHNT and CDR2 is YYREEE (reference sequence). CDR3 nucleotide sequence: TGTGCCAGCAGCTTTTTAGGGGGGCTCTATGGCTACACCTTC. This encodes CASSFLGGLYGYTF.

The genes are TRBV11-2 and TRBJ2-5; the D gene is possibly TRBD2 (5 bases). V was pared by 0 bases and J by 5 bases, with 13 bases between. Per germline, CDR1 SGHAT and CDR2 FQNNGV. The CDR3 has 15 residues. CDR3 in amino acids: CASSLDRGLAETQYF. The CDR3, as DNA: TGTGCCAGCAGCTTAGATCGGGGTCTAGCCGAGACCCAGTACTTC.

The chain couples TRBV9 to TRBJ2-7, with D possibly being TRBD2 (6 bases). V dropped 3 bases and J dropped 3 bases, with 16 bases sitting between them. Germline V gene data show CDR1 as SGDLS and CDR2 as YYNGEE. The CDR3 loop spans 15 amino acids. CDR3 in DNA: TGTGCCAGCAGCGCCCACGGGGGTGCGGTCTACGAGCAGTACTTC. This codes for CASSAHGGAVYEQYF.

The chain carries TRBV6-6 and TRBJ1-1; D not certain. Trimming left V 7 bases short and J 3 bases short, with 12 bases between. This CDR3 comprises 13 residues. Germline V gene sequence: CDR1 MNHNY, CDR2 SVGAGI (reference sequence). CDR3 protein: CASTPGVDTEAFF. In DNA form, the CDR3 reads TGTGCCAGCACCCCGGGTGTCGACACTGAAGCTTTCTTT.

The CDR3, as DNA: TGTGCCAGCCAGAGGGCAACTAATGAAAAACTGTTTTTT. This encodes CASQRATNEKLFF. This chain connects TRBV7-9 to TRBJ1-4; D remains ambiguous. This CDR3 spans 13 amino acids. Germline CDR1 reads SEHNR; CDR2 reads FQNEAQ (reference sequence). Trimming pared 8 bases from V and 0 bases from J, leaving 7 bases between.

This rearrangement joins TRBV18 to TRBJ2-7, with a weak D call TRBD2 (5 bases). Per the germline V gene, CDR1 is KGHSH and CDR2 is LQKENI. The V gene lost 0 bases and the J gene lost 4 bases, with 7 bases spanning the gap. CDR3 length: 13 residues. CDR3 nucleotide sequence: TGTGCCAGCTCACCACCGGCGGGTTACGAGCAGTACTTC. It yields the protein CASSPPAGYEQYF.

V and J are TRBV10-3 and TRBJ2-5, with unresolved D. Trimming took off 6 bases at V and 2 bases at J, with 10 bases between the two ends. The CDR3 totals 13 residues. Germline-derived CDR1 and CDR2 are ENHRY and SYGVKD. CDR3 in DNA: TGTGCCATCAGCGGTGAAGAACAAGAGACCCAGTACTTC. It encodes CAISGEEQETQYF.

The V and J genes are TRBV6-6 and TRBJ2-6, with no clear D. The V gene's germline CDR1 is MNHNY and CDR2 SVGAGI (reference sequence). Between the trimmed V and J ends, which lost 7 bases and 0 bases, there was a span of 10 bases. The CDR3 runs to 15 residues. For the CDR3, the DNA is TGTGCCAGCAAATCCCGGCTCTCTGGGGCCAACGTCCTGACTTTC. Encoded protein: CASKSRLSGANVLTF.

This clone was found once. CDR3 sequence: CASSLGPNYGYTF. The DNA of the CDR3 is TGTGCCAGCAGCTTAGGGCCCAACTATGGCTACACCTTC. The genes are TRBV7-2 and TRBJ1-2; D not certain. Trimming shortened V by 1 base and J by 2 bases, and 5 bases separated the two germline ends. The length of the CDR3 is 13 residues. Germline CDR1 reads SGHTA; CDR2 reads FQGNSA.

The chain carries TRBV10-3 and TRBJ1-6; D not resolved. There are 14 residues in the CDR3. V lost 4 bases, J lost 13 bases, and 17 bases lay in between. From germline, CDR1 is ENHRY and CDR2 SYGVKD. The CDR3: CAISGTPVSAPLHF. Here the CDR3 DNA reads TGTGCCATCAGTGGGACCCCCGTATCTGCTCCCCTCCACTTT.

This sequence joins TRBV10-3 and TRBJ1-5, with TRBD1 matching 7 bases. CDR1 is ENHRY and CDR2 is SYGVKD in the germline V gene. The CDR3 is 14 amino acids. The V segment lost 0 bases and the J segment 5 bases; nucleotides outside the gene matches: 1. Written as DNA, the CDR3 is TGTGCCATCAGTGAGTCAGGGGGCGATCAGCCCCAGCATTTT. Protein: CAISESGGDQPQHF.

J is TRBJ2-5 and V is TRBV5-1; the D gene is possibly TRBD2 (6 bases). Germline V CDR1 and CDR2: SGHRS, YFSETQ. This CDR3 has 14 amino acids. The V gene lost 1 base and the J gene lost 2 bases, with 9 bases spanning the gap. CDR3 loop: CASSLSSGQETQYF. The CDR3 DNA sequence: TGCGCCAGCAGCTTGAGTAGCGGTCAAGAGACCCAGTACTTC.

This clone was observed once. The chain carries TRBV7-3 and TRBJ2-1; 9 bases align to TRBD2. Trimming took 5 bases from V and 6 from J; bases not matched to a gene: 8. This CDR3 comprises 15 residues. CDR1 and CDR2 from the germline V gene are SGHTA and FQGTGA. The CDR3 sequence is CASSPPGLAVNEQFF. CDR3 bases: TGTGCCAGCAGCCCCCCGGGACTAGCTGTCAATGAGCAGTTCTTC.

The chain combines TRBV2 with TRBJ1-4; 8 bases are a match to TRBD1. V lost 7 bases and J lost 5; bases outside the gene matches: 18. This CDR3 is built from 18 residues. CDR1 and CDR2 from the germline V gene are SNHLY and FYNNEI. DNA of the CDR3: TGTGCCAGCACCCTATTGGGGCAGGGGGCACCTGGGAATGAAAAACTGTTTTTT. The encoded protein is CASTLLGQGAPGNEKLFF.

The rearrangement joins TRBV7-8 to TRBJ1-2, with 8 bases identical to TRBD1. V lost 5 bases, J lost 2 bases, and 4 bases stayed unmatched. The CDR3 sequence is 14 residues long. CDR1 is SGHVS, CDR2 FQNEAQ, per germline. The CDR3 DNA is TGTGCCAGCAGCCCACCAGGGGGCAACTATGGCTACACCTTC. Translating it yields CASSPPGGNYGYTF.

The CDR3 loop is CASSMIRGGNTEAFF. The CDR3 region has the DNA TGTGCCAGTAGCATGATCAGGGGCGGGAACACTGAAGCTTTCTTT. The chain uses TRBV19 and TRBJ1-1; D may be TRBD1 (6 bases). The CDR3 is 15 residues long. Per the germline V gene, CDR1 is LNHDA and CDR2 is SQIVND (reference sequence). Trimming removed 6 bases at V and 1 base at J, with 15 bases between.